The 14 T cell receptor beta chains in this list originate from one sample, sequenced in a study of T cell changes during pregnancy in multiple sclerosis. The method was immunoSEQ multiplex PCR; TCRdb's version includes in-frame clones alone and lacks a portion of them. The sample includes 30,000 to 45,000 clones, 88% seen only once; the top ten take about 1.2%. This specimen was CD4+ T cells from peripheral blood mononuclear cells, taken before pregnancy. The receptor set was obtained from a female donor with multiple sclerosis, enrolled in a pregnancy study.

This chain links TRBV7-9 with TRBJ2-5; 10 positions agree with TRBD2. V shed 7 bases and J 0 bases; nucleotides not matched to a gene: 2. CDR1 is SEHNR, CDR2 FQNEAQ, per germline (reference sequence). This CDR3 is 14 amino acids long. CDR3 amino acids: CASKGLANQETQYF. For the CDR3, the DNA is TGTGCCAGCAAGGGACTAGCGAACCAAGAGACCCAGTACTTC.

This clone was seen just once. The chain recombines TRBV7-8 with TRBJ2-5, with 11 bases fitting TRBD2. There are 16 residues in the CDR3. CDR1 is SGHVS, CDR2 FQNEAQ, per germline. The V gene end was trimmed by 5 bases and the J gene end by 3 bases; junction bases not matched to a gene: 8. Here the CDR3 DNA reads TGTGCCAGCAGCCCCCGGGGTAGCGGGAGGGAAGAGACCCAGTACTTC. Protein sequence: CASSPRGSGREETQYF.

V is TRBV4-3 and J is TRBJ2-6; D ambiguous. The CDR3 length is 16 residues. CDR1 is LGHNA, CDR2 YSLEER, per germline. The germline V and J ends were trimmed by 0 bases and 8 bases, with 14 bases remaining between them. The CDR3 loop reads CASSQELRSWTNVLTF. DNA for the CDR3: TGCGCCAGCAGCCAAGAGTTGCGGTCTTGGACCAACGTCCTGACTTTC.

This chain uses TRBV7-6 with TRBJ2-2, with D perhaps given as TRBD1 or TRBD2 (5 bases each). Germline V gene lookup returns CDR1 SGHVS and CDR2 FNYEAQ. The CDR3 contains 15 residues. Trimming cost V 4 bases and J 4 bases, with 13 bases left between them. Here the CDR3 reads CASSSAAGFTGELFF. In DNA, the CDR3 is TGTGCCAGCAGCTCAGCGGCAGGGTTCACCGGGGAGCTGTTTTTT.

This clone was seen a few times. The chain couples TRBV6-1 to TRBJ1-2; 10 bases fit TRBD1. The CDR3 runs to 14 residues. Germline CDR1 and CDR2: MNHNS and SASEGT. Trimming removed 8 bases from V and 3 bases from J; junction bases left unmatched: 6. As DNA, the CDR3 is TGTGCCAGCGTTAAGACAGGGGGCCACTATGGCTACACCTTC. Its translation: CASVKTGGHYGYTF.

The gene calls are TRBV19 and TRBJ2-1; TRBD2 is a possible D gene (5 bases). Trimming shortened V by 0 bases and J by 5 bases, and 11 bases separated the two germline ends. Germline CDR1 and CDR2: LNHDA and SQIVND (reference sequence). This CDR3 contains 15 residues. The CDR3 sequence: CASSIERTGNNEQFF. CDR3 coding DNA: TGTGCCAGTAGTATAGAAAGGACGGGAAACAATGAGCAGTTCTTC.

J is TRBJ2-7 and V is TRBV7-9; 7 bases are a match to TRBD2. With V trimmed by 5 bases and J by 4 bases, 23 bases remained unmatched. The CDR3 spans 19 residues. From germline, CDR1 is SEHNR and CDR2 FQNEAQ (reference sequence). CDR3 DNA sequence: TGTGCCAGCAGCCCCCGTTCCCCCCGGGACTACAACTTTCGTTACGAGCAGTACTTC. Translating it yields CASSPRSPRDYNFRYEQYF.

V is TRBV4-2 and J is TRBJ1-1; 11 bases line up with TRBD1. V gave up 0 bases and J gave up 4 bases; unmatched junction bases: 7. Germline V gene sequence: CDR1 LGHNA, CDR2 YNFKEQ. This CDR3 has 17 amino acids. CDR3 nucleotides: TGTGCCAGCAGCCAAGAGCTACCGGGACAGGGGGGCACTGAAGCTTTCTTT. Encoded protein: CASSQELPGQGGTEAFF.

V gene TRBV28 combines with J gene TRBJ2-7, with 7 positions matching TRBD1. V lost 7 bases to trimming and J lost 5 bases; unmatched junction nucleotides: 8. Germline V gene data show CDR1 as MDHEN and CDR2 as SYDVKM. The CDR3 extends over 13 amino acids. CDR3 coding DNA: TGTGCCAGCACCATGACAGGGTTCCACGAGCAGTACTTC. Residues: CASTMTGFHEQYF.

The rearrangement uses TRBV15 and TRBJ1-3; the D gene is possibly TRBD1 (5 bases). The CDR3 runs to 16 residues. In germline, CDR1 is LNHNV, CDR2 YYDKDF (reference sequence). Trimming pared 0 bases from V and 4 bases from J, leaving 13 bases between. CDR3 protein: CATSRDPPGYGNTIYF. As DNA, the CDR3 is TGTGCCACCAGCAGAGATCCCCCAGGGTACGGAAACACCATATATTTT.

The sample holds one count of this clone. The chain couples TRBV2 to TRBJ2-7; D is perhaps TRBD1 (5 bases). The germline gives CDR1 SNHLY, CDR2 FYNNEI. V was pared by 5 bases and J by 0 bases, with 11 bases between. The CDR3 extends over 14 amino acids. The CDR3 DNA is TGTGCCAGCAGTACAGGCAAGGGCTCCTACGAGCAGTACTTC. Its protein product is CASSTGKGSYEQYF. Variable domain in full (rest from reference TRBV2 and TRBJ2-7): EPEVTQTPSHQVTQMGQEVILRCVPISNHLYFYWYRQILGQKVEFLVSFYNNEISEKSEIFDDQFSVERPDGSNFTLKIRSTKLEDSAMYFCASSTGKGSYEQYFGPGTRLTVT.

The chain uses TRBV2 and TRBJ2-7; tentatively, D is TRBD1 (5 bases). Trimming left V 7 bases short and J 6 bases short, with 10 bases between. Germline V gene data show CDR1 as SNHLY and CDR2 as FYNNEI. The CDR3 is 11 residues long. The CDR3 protein is CASMSRGEQYF. CDR3 nucleotides: TGTGCCAGCATGAGTAGGGGCGAGCAGTACTTC.

In DNA form, the CDR3 reads TGTGCCAGCAGTTTGGTGGAGGGGCGGAGCAATCAGCCCCAGCATTTT. This sequence encodes CASSLVEGRSNQPQHF. This chain links TRBV28 with TRBJ1-5; D possibly corresponds to TRBD1 (5 bases). The CDR3 runs to 16 residues. Germline V lookup: CDR1 MDHEN, CDR2 SYDVKM. The V and J ends lost 3 bases and 1 base respectively, with 13 bases between them.

V and J are TRBV5-1 and TRBJ2-1; TRBD1 is a possible D gene (5 bases). The V gene's germline CDR1 is SGHRS and CDR2 YFSETQ. The CDR3 has 16 amino acids. The V gene lost 4 bases and the J gene lost 0 bases, with 14 bases spanning the gap. CDR3 in amino acids: CASSLETGRSYNEQFF. The CDR3 nucleotides are TGCGCCAGCAGCCTCGAAACAGGTCGCTCCTACAATGAGCAGTTCTTC.